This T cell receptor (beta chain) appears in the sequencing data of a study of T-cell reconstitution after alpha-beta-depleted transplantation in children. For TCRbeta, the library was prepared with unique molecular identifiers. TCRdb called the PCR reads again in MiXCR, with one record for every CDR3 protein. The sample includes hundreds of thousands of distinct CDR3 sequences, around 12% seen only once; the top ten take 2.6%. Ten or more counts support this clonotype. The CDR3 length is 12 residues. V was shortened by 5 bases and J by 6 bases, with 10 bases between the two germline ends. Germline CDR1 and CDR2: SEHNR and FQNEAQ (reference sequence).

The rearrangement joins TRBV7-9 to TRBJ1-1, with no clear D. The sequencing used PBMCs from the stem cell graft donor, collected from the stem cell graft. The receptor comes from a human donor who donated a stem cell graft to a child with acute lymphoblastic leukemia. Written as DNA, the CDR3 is TGTGCCAGCAGCCCGGGGAGGCCTGAAGCTTTCTTT. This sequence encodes CASSPGRPEAFF.